A single T cell receptor beta chain is shown here with its context. The antigen is unknown. The data were taken from a study of cytomegalovirus exposure and HLA in healthy donors. Study-wide points: The classifier reportedly diagnosed cytomegalovirus status with high sensitivity and specificity. It was approximately 160 TCR beta chains that were listed as cytomegalovirus-associated.

There are 13 residues in the CDR3. CDR1 and CDR2 from the germline V gene are SGHRS and YFSETQ. V trimming: 5 bases; J trimming: 15 bases; junction bases outside the gene matches: 6. Assay: immunoSEQ multiplex PCR; the TCRdb copy retains only in-frame clones and omits some. The sample yields approximately 82,000 clones, roughly 93% seen once. Sequenced input: PBMCs. The rearrangement uses TRBV5-1 and TRBJ2-4; the match to TRBD2 covers 15 bases. This TCR came from a man younger than 30 in good health and CMV-seronegative. The CDR3 is CASSSGTSGRRYF. In DNA form, the CDR3 reads TGCGCCAGCAGTTCCGGGACTAGCGGGAGGCGGTACTTC.